This T cell receptor (beta chain) was sequenced for a study of T-cell memory formation after mild COVID-19. General study results and limits: Later expanders leaned CD4+, whereas clones that contracted between day 15 and 85 were balanced CD4/CD8. Memory sampled before infection contained some responding clones, suggesting cross-reactive memory joined. Clones which contracted sat mainly in CM and EM if CD4+, and in EMRA if CD8+.

TCRdb called the 5' RACE reads again in MiXCR, with one record for every CDR3 protein. Here the sample spans about 470,000 distinct CDR3 sequences, 20% to 25% being singletons. The germline V gene encodes CDR1 ENHRY and CDR2 SYGVKD. V was clipped by 4 bases and J by 4 bases, with 15 bases between them. CDR3 length: 15 amino acids. A remark on this clonotype: Its antigen is as yet unknown.

Material for sequencing was PBMCs or a T cell subset sorted from them (not recorded which). This TCR was recovered from an adult woman who had mild COVID-19 (a few samples of this study predate the infection). Cell type and time point are not known. This chain uses TRBV10-3 with TRBJ2-3, with D tentatively TRBD2 (6 bases). The CDR3 here is CAISGGGEAADTQYF. The CDR3 DNA is TGTGCCATCAGTGGTGGCGGGGAGGCCGCAGATACGCAGTATTTT.